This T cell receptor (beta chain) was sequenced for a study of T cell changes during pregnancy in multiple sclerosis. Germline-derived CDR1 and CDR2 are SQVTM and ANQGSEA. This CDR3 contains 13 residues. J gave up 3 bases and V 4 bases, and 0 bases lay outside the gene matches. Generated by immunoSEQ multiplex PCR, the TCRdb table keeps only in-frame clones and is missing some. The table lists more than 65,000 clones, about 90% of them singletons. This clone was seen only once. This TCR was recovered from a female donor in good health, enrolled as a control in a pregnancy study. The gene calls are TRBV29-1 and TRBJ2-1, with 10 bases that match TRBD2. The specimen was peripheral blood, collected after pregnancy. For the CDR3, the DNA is TGCAGCGTTGTAGCGGGGGGCTACAATGAGCAGTTCTTC. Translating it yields CSVVAGGYNEQFF.